This T cell receptor (beta chain) is drawn from a study of cytomegalovirus exposure and HLA in healthy donors (dated by TCRdb to the late 2010s). About the investigation overall: The 670 or so repertoires of the first cohort and the 95 to 150 validation repertoires were produced on the same platform, according to a later analysis. Besides the first cohort of hundreds of subjects, a separate validation cohort made up of roughly 130 different subjects was used. The aim of the study was to test whether cataloging public T cell receptors could identify signatures of past pathogen exposure. To predict cytomegalovirus infection status, the study combined high-throughput TCR immunosequencing, statistical association of individual TCRs with disease status, and machine learning. Overall results and qualifications from the work: The validation cohort had no HLA typing available for a later analysis, so co-occurrence within that cohort was assessed over all 130 or so repertoires. A later analysis found that TCRs clustered in the first cohort also tended to co-occur in the 120 validation repertoires, with roughly 95% of cluster scores above 0. The authors suggested that the approach could potentially be extended to other disease states and immunological phenotypes. While some public TCRs were present in many individuals, most TCR sequences turned up only very rarely across donors. The classifier was reported to diagnose cytomegalovirus status with high specificity and sensitivity in both the original and validation cohorts. A few of the identified cytomegalovirus-associated TCR beta chains were confirmed in vitro to be specific for cytomegalovirus antigens. In the study, 150 to 200 TCR beta chains were listed as associated with cytomegalovirus.

Receptors were amplified or captured by the immunoSEQ multiplex PCR assay. As for the original processing: A statistical classification framework was built to diagnose cytomegalovirus status from the catalog of TCR beta chain sequences. TCRdb retrieved this table from immuneACCESS and kept in-frame rearrangements only. Not all clones are present; in checked studies, unresolved V genes account for under half, and no reason is known for the remainder. The D gene and trimming were derived from the DNA, and the V and J assignments and clone size from that table. This sample gives approximately 220,000 clones in total; about 93% of them show up just once. 1% to 1.2% of the sample lies in the top ten. Donors formed part of the validation cohort, which comprised 120 subjects and was distinct from the first cohort of under 800 subjects. V ends up 5 bases short and J 3 bases short, with an unmatched junction base count of 6. According to the germline V gene, CDR1 reads SGDLS and CDR2 reads YYNGEE. The CDR3 goes from the cysteine to the phenylalanine over 15 residues. The retained sequence is limited to the CDR3, 45 bases, with the frame set at the first base.

To note about this clone: No cognate antigen has been identified for it. The input lacks base qualities; no much larger clone sits a single base away.

This receptor was taken from a woman younger than 35 in good health and CMV-seronegative. Input material: PBMCs. Rearrangement joined TRBV9 to TRBJ1-3; TRBD1 fits 9 bases in the junction. The DNA sequence follows: TGTGCCAGCAGTACCGGGACAGGGATTGGAAACACCATATATTTT. Translated, it reads CASSTGTGIGNTIYF. With all but the CDR3 taken from the reference TRBV9 and TRBJ1-3 genes, the full variable domain is: DSGVTQTPKHLITATGQRVTLRCSPRSGDLSVYWYQQSLDQGLQFLIQYYNGEERAKGNILERFSAQQFPDLHSELNLSSLELGDSALYFCASSTGTGIGNTIYFGEGSWLTVV.